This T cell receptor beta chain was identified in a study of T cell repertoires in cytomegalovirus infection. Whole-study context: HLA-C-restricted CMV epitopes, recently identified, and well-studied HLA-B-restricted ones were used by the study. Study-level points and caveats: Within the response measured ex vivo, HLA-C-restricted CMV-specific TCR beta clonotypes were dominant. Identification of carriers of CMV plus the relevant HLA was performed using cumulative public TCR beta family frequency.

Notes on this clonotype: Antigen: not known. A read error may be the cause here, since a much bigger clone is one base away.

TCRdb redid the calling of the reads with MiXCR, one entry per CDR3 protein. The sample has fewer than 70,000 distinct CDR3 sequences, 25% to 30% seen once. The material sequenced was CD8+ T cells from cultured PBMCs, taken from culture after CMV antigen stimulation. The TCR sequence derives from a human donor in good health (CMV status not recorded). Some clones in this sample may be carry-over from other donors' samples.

The DNA of the CDR3 is TGTTCCAGCAGCCAATCCAGTTCTCGATACTACGAGCAGTACTTC. It yields the protein CSSSQSSSRYYEQYF. The rearrangement joins TRBV7-2 to TRBJ2-7; no clear D. Per the germline V gene, CDR1 is SGHTA and CDR2 is FQGNSA. The CDR3 has 15 amino acids.